This TCR beta chain was captured in a study of radiation and T cells in renal cell carcinoma. The data were produced by immunoSEQ multiplex PCR, yet TCRdb's version contains in-frame clones alone and is incomplete. The sample includes about 150,000 clones, over 80% of them seen just once. The germline CDR1 and CDR2 sequences are SGHTA and FQGNSA. V lost 4 bases, J lost 5 bases, and 19 bases stayed unmatched. The CDR3 contains 18 residues. Time point given: blood 2 weeks post-SBRT. Described treatment: 15 Gy SBRT to primary tumor, nephrectomy 4 weeks later. This TCR was recovered from a woman aged 45-60 years with renal cell carcinoma. The chain links TRBV7-2 to TRBJ2-5; 7 bases line up with TRBD2. Sequencing was performed on blood, taken from a patient whose treatment included radiotherapy and nephrectomy. The CDR3 reads CASSSEAGAVRRFETQYF. Here the CDR3 DNA reads TGTGCCAGCAGCTCGGAGGCGGGAGCCGTTCGTCGGTTTGAGACCCAGTACTTC.